This TCR beta chain was identified during a study of radiation and T cells in renal cell carcinoma (TCRdb year 2020). The study in broad terms: The samples were obtained from a clinical trial, where primary renal cell carcinomas were treated with 15 Gy stereotactic body radiation therapy and then removed by nephrectomy 4 weeks afterward. A total of around 50 samples underwent TCR beta sequencing, made up of 26 tumors and some 27 peripheral blood samples. A total of approximately 4 million unique CDR3 nucleotide sequences, encoding 2.5 million to 3 million unique CDR3 amino acid sequences, were found across all 50 or so samples.

The intended sense of this specimen's time point label: blood 2 weeks post-SBRT. According to the study, the label for this sample's treatment or condition signals: 15 Gy SBRT to primary tumor, nephrectomy 4 weeks later. Serial peripheral blood from radiation-treated patients was sampled at baseline, 2 weeks and 4 weeks after SBRT to track tumor-enriched clonotypes. Renal cell carcinoma with clear cell pathology was present in all patients. Genomic DNA for TCR sequencing was prepared using the QIAamp DNA Blood Mini Kit (Qiagen). Only samples passing all quality control checks were included in the analyses. In the case of this clone: Its target antigen remains unknown. Per-nucleotide qualities are absent, and no much larger clonotype sits a single base away.

Following the manufacturer's recommendations, the immunoSEQ kit was used to generate TCR beta libraries from genomic DNA. For library preparation, a first multiplex PCR was performed with proprietary primers, followed by a second PCR in which unique barcodes were added, and bead cleanups were performed after each round. Each sample batch included a kit-provided positive control reaction and a negative control reaction. The final libraries underwent checking on an Agilent 4200 TapeStation D1000 ScreenTape, volumetric pooling, and quantification by qPCR. Sequencing was performed on an Illumina NextSeq500 using a MidOutput 150-cycle cartridge, with 156 Read1 cycles, 15 Index1 cycles, and the kit custom primers. The pooled library was loaded at roughly 1 pM with about 20% PhiX control spiked in. As for the authors' bioinformatics: Vendor-processed data were analyzed in R, with a clonotype defined as all T cells sharing the same CDR3 nucleotide sequence. In the clone abundance analyses, frequencies were normalized to the 10,000 most abundant clones in each sample. Public T cell clones, which averaged fewer than five per sample, were excluded before analysis. Tumor-enriched and baseline blood-enriched clonotypes were defined by at least a 32-fold difference in abundance between compartments. Clonotypes expanded or contracted between blood time points were identified with a beta-binomial differential abundance model. Similarity between tumor and blood repertoires was quantified using the Baroni-Urbani and Buser coefficient, and groups were compared with two-tailed Wilcoxon tests in R. Drawn from immuneACCESS, this table holds only the in-frame rearrangements with V and J called that TCRdb kept. Clones are partly lost; checked studies trace under half to an unresolved V gene and leave the rest unexplained. V and J calls and clone size are those listed in that table; D and trimming were worked out from the DNA. This sample comprises some 80,000 clones, 80% to 90% of them detected only once. The top ten clonotypes cover 20% to 25% of the sample.

CDR1 SGHTA and CDR2 FQGNSA were looked up in the germline V gene. Trimming takes 1 base from V and 7 bases from J, and the germline ends sit 10 bases apart. The CDR3 covers 13 residues, taking in both the cysteine and the phenylalanine. Of the read, only the CDR3 DNA is kept; its 39 bases are in frame from base 1. The study at large found these results: Changes in the blood repertoire were not tracked past 4 weeks after treatment. The single-armed trial design could not address effects of radiation dose or scheduling on the TCR repertoire. In blood, the top tumor clonotypes increased between baseline and 2 weeks post-radiation and then shrank by 4 weeks, which suggests that tumor-resident clones expanded only transiently. Because pretreatment tumor biopsies were not available, the study could not determine whether clonotypes were already present within the tumor at baseline.

The sample consisted of blood, taken from a patient whose treatment included radiotherapy and nephrectomy. The chain employs TRBV7-2 and TRBJ1-2; the D segment could be TRBD1, given 6 matching bases. The receptor was derived from a woman aged 45 to 65 with renal cell carcinoma. The CDR3 region has the sequence CASSLDRAGGYTF. The DNA reads as follows: TGTGCCAGCAGCTTAGACAGGGCTGGTGGCTACACCTTC.